This TCR beta chain was sequenced during a study of T cell responses to AZD1222 COVID-19 vaccine. Study-level points and caveats: Baseline serology detected seropositivity in only a handful of AZD1222 recipients. When two AZD1222 doses had been given, Spike-specific TCR breadth and depth rose. Nearly half of spike-specific TCRs reportedly go after variant regions that carry no mutations.

Libraries were prepared by immunoSEQ multiplex PCR; TCRdb keeps only in-frame clonotypes and omits some of them. The table shows about 94,000 clones, with about 85% occurring only once. This CDR3 comprises 13 residues. Germline V lookup: CDR1 SGHVS, CDR2 FNYEAQ. The V end was cut by 1 base, the J end by 8 bases, with 8 bases between. The study pooled second doses at about 4 or about 12 weeks. Regarding this clone: Its cognate antigen is unknown.

This TCR was sampled from an adult who received the AZD1222 COVID-19 vaccine. The V gene is TRBV7-6, the J gene TRBJ1-4; D gene uncertain. This sample comprised peripheral blood, obtained 28 days after the second AZD1222 dose. Here the CDR3 reads CASSLGVGEKLFF. The DNA of the CDR3 is TGTGCCAGCAGCTTAGGCGTGGGAGAAAAACTGTTTTTT.